This T cell receptor beta chain was retrieved from a study of PD-L1 blockade in urothelial cancer (dated by TCRdb to about 2017). Study-wide context: Therapy was started in 2014 for all patients, and atezolizumab 1,200 mg was administered intravenously every 3 weeks. Patients had an ECOG performance status of 0 or 1 and had received between 0 and 3 prior chemotherapy regimens. Pretreatment blood TCR-seq was available for about 30 patients, at least one posttreatment blood collection was obtained for 24 patients, and tumor TCR-seq was available for 24 patients. Under ten patients reached durable clinical benefit, while some 19 patients did not. Pretreatment tumor samples, along with matched peripheral blood collected serially before and after atezolizumab treatment, underwent TCR sequencing. Whole exome sequencing and RNA sequencing of pretreatment tumors were performed alongside TCR sequencing in the same patients. Somatic, immune and clinical correlates of response to PD-L1 blockade with atezolizumab in urothelial cancer were the focus of an exploratory multi-omic analysis. About 85% of the 29 patients were identified as males with urothelial cancer of bladder origin, and a prior smoking history was reported by 18 of 29 patients. Blood samples gave a median of about 140,000 T cells and some 83,000 unique TCRs, with a median clonality of around 0.074. Blood samples were analyzed at two time points: 3 weeks after treatment start (second dose) and 6 weeks after treatment start. Durable clinical benefit was defined as progression-free survival longer than 6 months, and TCR features were also tested against progression-free and overall survival.

What the authors observed across the whole study: Small sample size (n ≈ 29) and many exploratory analyses mean the results are intended to be hypothesis-generating. A pretreatment peripheral blood TCR clonality below the median was linked to improved progression-free and overall survival. At 3 weeks after the start of treatment, tumor-associated TCR clones in peripheral blood had expanded more in patients with durable benefit (n ≈ 23, p = 0.022).

Synthetic TCR analog templates were spiked into each PCR so that absolute template abundance could be estimated from read counts. The immunoSEQ assay was used to amplify TCRbeta CDR3 regions from genomic DNA with bias-controlled V and J gene primers. Sequencing of rearranged TCRbeta segments was done at approximately 20X coverage. Per the source publication's procedure: Sequencing errors were corrected by clustering and CDR3s were annotated against IMGT to assign V, D and J genes. Out-of-frame and stop-codon sequences were excluded, and only productive TCRbeta rearrangements were used in downstream analyses. Clonality was computed as one minus Shannon entropy normalized by the log of the number of unique productive sequences. Clones differing between time points or between blood and tumor were identified by Fisher's exact test with Benjamini-Hochberg correction at adjusted p below 0.01. TCRdb limited this immuneACCESS table to in-frame rearrangements with V and J called. A share of clones is missing; checked studies link under half to unresolved V genes, and the rest is unexplained. The V and J calls and clone size come from that table; D and trimming were worked out from the DNA. Counted in this sample were 30,000 to 35,000 clones; around 83% of them appeared once. Clones ranked in the top ten supply less than 40% of the sample.

With regard to this clone: Its antigen is not yet known. The record has no base qualities; no much larger clone is one base away.

A cohort of some 29 patients with locally advanced or metastatic urothelial carcinoma, treated at Memorial Sloan Kettering on a trial protocol, was included. Peripheral blood mononuclear cells were collected pretreatment and during treatment, with between 1 and 8 total time points obtained per patient. The Qiagen DNeasy Blood extraction kit was used to purify genomic DNA from total PBMCs and from tumor samples. Collected pretreatment and during treatment, PBMCs were isolated and stored as previously described. Sequenced here: PBMCs, sampled around atezolizumab (anti-PD-L1) treatment. The sequence was collected from a man in his 60s with urothelial cancer.

CDR3 region: CASSIQRRRGYSNQPQHF. The DNA sequence follows: TGTGCCAGTAGTATACAGAGGAGAAGGGGTTATAGCAATCAGCCCCAGCATTTT. Recombination linked TRBV19 to TRBJ1-5; the D segment could be TRBD1, given 5 matching bases. V lost 2 bases and J lost 0 bases; the stretch between them is 17 bases long. Counted from cysteine to phenylalanine, this CDR3 has 18 amino acids. Only CDR3 DNA is held: 54 bases, read in frame from base 1. The germline V gene (reference sequence) gives CDR1 as LNHDA and CDR2 as SQIVND.